The rows below give T cell receptor beta chains drawn from one sample of a study of blood T cell repertoires in COVID-19. Generated by immunoSEQ multiplex PCR, the TCRdb table keeps only in-frame clones and is missing some. The table shows 150,000 to 200,000 clones, with 82% occurring only once. Sequenced sample: PBMCs or T cells enriched from blood (not recorded which). Receptor source: a man aged 55-75 years who had recovered from COVID-19. Both conserved end residues are part of each CDR3. The order of the fields is V gene, clone size, J gene, D gene, CDR3 length, CDR3 protein, CDR3 DNA. D genes are given only for firm matches. Part of the rows lack a size; the others show once, few, many or a class for expanded clones.

v_gene: TRBV2
abundance: few
j_gene: TRBJ2-2
d_gene: NA
len: 17
CDR3aa: CASSDMVTGANTGELFF
CDR3nt: TGTGCCAGCAGCGATATGGTGACAGGAGCGAACACCGGGGAGCTGTTTTTT

v_gene: TRBV29-1
abundance: NA
j_gene: TRBJ1-2
d_gene: TRBD1
len: 13
CDR3aa: CSVADRGQVGYTF
CDR3nt: TGCAGCGTTGCGGACAGGGGGCAAGTAGGCTACACCTTC

v_gene: TRBV5-1
abundance: NA
j_gene: TRBJ1-1
d_gene: NA
len: 14
CDR3aa: CASSLEGMNTEAFF
CDR3nt: TGCGCCAGCAGCTTGGAGGGGATGAACACTGAAGCTTTCTTT

v_gene: TRBV7-6
abundance: NA
j_gene: TRBJ2-7
d_gene: NA
len: 14
CDR3aa: CASSLAAAGSEQYF
CDR3nt: TGTGCCAGCAGCTTAGCAGCGGCGGGTAGCGAGCAGTACTTC

v_gene: TRBV25-1
abundance: NA
j_gene: TRBJ2-1
d_gene: NA
len: 11
CDR3aa: CASSDVAEQFF
CDR3nt: TGTGCCAGCAGTGACGTGGCTGAGCAGTTCTTC

v_gene: TRBV7-8
abundance: NA
j_gene: TRBJ1-5
d_gene: NA
len: 14
CDR3aa: CASSLGRRDQPQHF
CDR3nt: TGTGCCAGCAGCTTAGGTAGGAGAGATCAGCCCCAGCATTTT

v_gene: TRBV3-1/TRBV3-2
abundance: once
j_gene: TRBJ2-6
d_gene: NA
len: 18
CDR3aa: CASSQVHQGKVGANVLTF
CDR3nt: TGTGCCAGCAGCCAAGTGCACCAGGGGAAGGTTGGGGCCAACGTCCTGACTTTC

v_gene: TRBV27
abundance: NA
j_gene: TRBJ1-4
d_gene: TRBD1
len: 15
CDR3aa: CASRTTGATNEKLFF
CDR3nt: TGTGCCAGCAGAACCACAGGGGCAACTAATGAAAAACTGTTTTTT

v_gene: TRBV5-1
abundance: NA
j_gene: TRBJ2-3
d_gene: TRBD2
len: 14
CDR3aa: CASSLASGGDTQYF
CDR3nt: TGCGCCAGCAGCTTGGCTAGCGGGGGTGATACGCAGTATTTT

v_gene: TRBV19
abundance: NA
j_gene: TRBJ2-5
d_gene: TRBD2
len: 15
CDR3aa: CASRHNSGRQETQYF
CDR3nt: TGTGCCAGTAGACACAATAGCGGGAGGCAAGAGACCCAGTACTTC

v_gene: TRBV10-2
abundance: NA
j_gene: TRBJ1-6
d_gene: NA
len: 17
CDR3aa: CASSETYTGSYNSPLHF
CDR3nt: TGCGCCAGCAGTGAGACCTACACGGGCTCCTATAATTCACCCCTCCACTTT

v_gene: TRBV19
abundance: NA
j_gene: TRBJ2-1
d_gene: TRBD1
len: 17
CDR3aa: CASSPLVSTGGKNEQFF
CDR3nt: TGTGCCAGTAGTCCGCTAGTATCGACAGGGGGGAAGAATGAGCAGTTCTTC

v_gene: TRBV5-1
abundance: NA
j_gene: TRBJ1-3
d_gene: NA
len: 14
CDR3aa: CASSQGVAGNTIYF
CDR3nt: TGCGCCAGCAGTCAAGGAGTAGCTGGAAACACCATATATTTT

v_gene: TRBV28
abundance: NA
j_gene: TRBJ1-1
d_gene: NA
len: 13
CDR3aa: CATDSGAGTEAFF
CDR3nt: TGTGCCACCGACTCAGGGGCTGGCACTGAAGCTTTCTTT

v_gene: TRBV7-9
abundance: few
j_gene: TRBJ1-5
d_gene: NA
len: 17
CDR3aa: CASSLAKAGYGNQPQHF
CDR3nt: TGTGCCAGCAGCTTAGCGAAGGCAGGGTATGGCAATCAGCCCCAGCATTTT

v_gene: TRBV11-3
abundance: NA
j_gene: TRBJ1-1
d_gene: NA
len: 22
CDR3aa: CASSLEGGSEDSLGGLNTEAFF
CDR3nt: TGTGCCAGCAGCCTAGAGGGTGGGTCGGAGGACAGCCTTGGGGGCCTGAACACTGAAGCTTTCTTT

v_gene: TRBV5-4
abundance: NA
j_gene: TRBJ2-7
d_gene: TRBD2
len: 16
CDR3aa: CASSRVSGGYSYEQYF
CDR3nt: TGTGCCAGCAGCCGGGTGAGCGGGGGTTACTCCTACGAGCAGTACTTC

v_gene: TRBV19
abundance: NA
j_gene: TRBJ1-5
d_gene: NA
len: 12
CDR3aa: CASHSSEGPQHF
CDR3nt: TGTGCCAGTCATTCCAGTGAGGGACCCCAGCATTTT

v_gene: TRBV29-1
abundance: NA
j_gene: TRBJ1-1
d_gene: NA
len: 14
CDR3aa: CSVEDVPPGTEAFF
CDR3nt: TGCAGCGTTGAAGATGTTCCCCCGGGGACTGAAGCTTTCTTT

v_gene: TRBV30
abundance: NA
j_gene: TRBJ2-7
d_gene: NA
len: 12
CDR3aa: CAWSSSAREQYF
CDR3nt: TGTGCCTGGAGTTCAAGCGCCCGCGAGCAGTACTTC

v_gene: TRBV12-3/TRBV12-4
abundance: NA
j_gene: TRBJ1-2
d_gene: NA
len: 10
CDR3aa: CASSLGSHTF
CDR3nt: TGTGCCAGCAGTTTGGGCAGCCACACCTTC

v_gene: TRBV6-5
abundance: NA
j_gene: TRBJ2-7
d_gene: NA
len: 13
CDR3aa: CASSYSGGGEQYF
CDR3nt: TGTGCCAGCAGTTACTCTGGCGGCGGGGAGCAGTACTTC

v_gene: TRBV9
abundance: NA
j_gene: TRBJ2-7
d_gene: TRBD2
len: 17
CDR3aa: CASSPSTSGGFLYEQYF
CDR3nt: TGTGCCAGCAGCCCTTCGACTAGCGGGGGTTTTTTGTACGAGCAGTACTTC

v_gene: TRBV16
abundance: NA
j_gene: TRBJ1-5
d_gene: NA
len: 13
CDR3aa: CASSMGGDQPQHF
CDR3nt: TGTGCCAGCAGCATGGGAGGGGATCAGCCCCAGCATTTT

v_gene: TRBV6-5
abundance: NA
j_gene: TRBJ2-7
d_gene: NA
len: 15
CDR3aa: CASSYSKGNRVEQYF
CDR3nt: TGTGCCAGCAGTTACTCGAAGGGAAACAGGGTTGAGCAGTACTTC

v_gene: TRBV27
abundance: NA
j_gene: TRBJ1-2
d_gene: NA
len: 13
CDR3aa: CASSLTANYGYTF
CDR3nt: TGTGCCAGCAGTTTGACAGCGAACTATGGCTACACCTTC

v_gene: TRBV2
abundance: NA
j_gene: TRBJ2-6
d_gene: TRBD1
len: 18
CDR3aa: CASREHRQGEAGANVLTF
CDR3nt: TGTGCCAGCAGAGAACATCGACAGGGGGAGGCTGGGGCCAACGTCCTGACTTTC

v_gene: TRBV19
abundance: few
j_gene: TRBJ1-5
d_gene: NA
len: 13
CDR3aa: CASSGTIDQPQHF
CDR3nt: TGTGCCAGTAGCGGAACTATAGATCAGCCCCAGCATTTT

v_gene: TRBV2
abundance: NA
j_gene: TRBJ1-1
d_gene: NA
len: 15
CDR3aa: CASSGFRAGNTEAFF
CDR3nt: TGTGCCAGCAGTGGGTTCCGAGCGGGGAACACTGAAGCTTTCTTT